Each of the 15 T cell receptor beta chains below was sequenced from the same sample in a study of PD-1 and CTLA-4 blockade in melanoma. The repertoire was sequenced with immunoSEQ multiplex PCR; TCRdb's copy has only in-frame clones and lacks some. The sample includes about 32,000 clones, less than 90% seen only once; the top ten take more than 5.5%. The source material was CD8+ T cells from peripheral blood, sampled from a patient given anti-PD-1 treatment. The origin of the receptors is a human donor with melanoma.

This chain joins TRBV29-1 and TRBJ1-3; TRBD1 might be the D (6 bases). This CDR3 is built from 13 residues. Per germline, CDR1 SQVTM and CDR2 ANQGSEA. Trimming took off 4 bases at V and 2 bases at J, with 9 bases between the two ends. This CDR3 is CSVAGEPGNTIYF. DNA of the CDR3: TGCAGCGTTGCAGGGGAACCTGGAAACACCATATATTTT.

The chain employs TRBV7-9 and TRBJ1-1, with D possibly being TRBD1 (5 bases). The CDR3 is 13 amino acids. CDR1 and CDR2 from the germline V gene are SEHNR and FQNEAQ (reference sequence). V was trimmed by 4 bases and J by 1 base, leaving 7 bases between them. The CDR3 region is CASSSQGNTEAFF. CDR3 sequence (DNA): TGTGCCAGCAGCTCCCAGGGGAACACTGAAGCTTTCTTT.

In DNA form, the CDR3 reads TGTGCCAGCAGTGAAGGGCAGCGGGAGCTGTTTTTT. The encoded protein is CASSEGQRELFF. The chain uses TRBV6-1 and TRBJ2-2; D gene unclear. V lost 1 base to trimming and J lost 9 bases, with 6 bases between them. Germline V gene data show CDR1 as MNHNS and CDR2 as SASEGT. This CDR3 spans 12 amino acids.

This clone was found a few times. The V gene is TRBV7-9, the J gene TRBJ1-2; D is undetermined. Trimming took 5 bases from V and 6 from J, leaving 7 bases between them. Per germline, CDR1 SEHNR and CDR2 FQNEAQ (reference sequence). This CDR3 region has 11 residues. For the CDR3, the DNA is TGTGCCAGCAGCAGACAACATGGCTACACCTTC. This encodes CASSRQHGYTF.

J is TRBJ1-1 and V is TRBV13; D is unclear. Germline V gene sequence: CDR1 PRHDT, CDR2 FYEKMQ (reference sequence). The CDR3 is 15 residues long. The V end was cut by 8 bases, the J end by 10 bases, with 26 bases between. CDR3 amino acids: CASGSRTGESARAFF. The CDR3 region has the DNA TGTGCCAGCGGGTCTCGGACCGGGGAATCGGCAAGAGCTTTCTTT.

The chain carries TRBV28 and TRBJ2-2, with D perhaps TRBD2 (6 bases). The V and J ends lost 3 bases and 4 bases respectively, with 9 bases between them. CDR1 is MDHEN, CDR2 SYDVKM, per germline. CDR3 length: 14 amino acids. DNA for the CDR3: TGTGCCAGCAGTTTGGGGACTTCCACCGGGGAGCTGTTTTTT. As protein: CASSLGTSTGELFF.

This sequence joins TRBV4-2 and TRBJ2-1; D unclear. The CDR3 length is 13 residues. CDR1 is LGHNA and CDR2 is YNFKEQ in the germline V gene. The ends were cut back, 6 bases at V and 5 bases at J, with 11 bases in the middle. The CDR3 loop reads CASRPGRDNEQFF. The CDR3 DNA sequence: TGTGCCAGCAGGCCGGGCCGGGACAATGAGCAGTTCTTC.

The rearrangement links TRBV29-1 to TRBJ2-6; the D is unclear. Germline CDR1 SQVTM, CDR2 ANQGSEA. The V and J ends lost 5 bases and 0 bases respectively, with 8 bases between them. The CDR3 extends over 14 amino acids. As DNA, the CDR3 is TGCAGCGTTACCAGTTACTCTGGGGCCAACGTCCTGACTTTC. Protein sequence: CSVTSYSGANVLTF.

V gene TRBV28 combines with J gene TRBJ2-7; 8 nucleotides match TRBD1. The trim removed 5 bases at V and 0 bases at J, leaving 6 bases unmatched. The germline V gene has CDR1 MDHEN and CDR2 SYDVKM. The CDR3 is made up of 15 amino acids. Written as DNA, the CDR3 is TGTGCCAGCAGTCCCTGGGACAGGTCCTCCTACGAGCAGTACTTC. The encoded protein is CASSPWDRSSYEQYF. The complete variable domain, with remaining parts taken from reference TRBV28 and TRBJ2-7, reads DVKVTQSSRYLVKRTGEKVFLECVQDMDHENMFWYRQDPGLGLRLIYFSYDVKMKEKGDIPEGYSVSREKKERFSLILESASTNQTSMYLCASSPWDRSSYEQYFGPGTRLTVT.

This chain connects TRBV27 to TRBJ2-7; 7 nucleotides match TRBD1. In germline, CDR1 is MNHEY, CDR2 SMNVEV (reference sequence). This CDR3 has 16 residues. The junction had 12 bases not matched to a gene; V was cut back by 5 bases and J by 2 bases. Here the CDR3 reads CASSREPGQTAYEQYF. In DNA form, the CDR3 reads TGTGCCAGCAGTCGTGAACCGGGACAGACTGCCTACGAGCAGTACTTC.

This sequence joins TRBV5-6 and TRBJ2-2; no reliable D call. Deletions cut 0 bases from V and 7 bases from J, with 16 bases between. The CDR3 sequence is 16 residues long. Germline CDR1 and CDR2: SGHDT and YYEEEE. CDR3 residues: CASSLGVVGQDGELFF. The CDR3 DNA follows: TGTGCCAGCAGCTTGGGAGTGGTAGGGCAGGACGGGGAGCTGTTTTTT.

The CDR3 loop reads CASSAGGGHQETQYF. CDR3 sequence (DNA): TGTGCCAGCAGCGCAGGTGGGGGCCACCAAGAGACCCAGTACTTC. The chain recombines TRBV11-3 with TRBJ2-5, with D possibly being TRBD1 (6 bases). Looked up from germline, CDR1 is SGHNT and CDR2 is YENEEA. V lost 5 bases and J 0 bases, leaving 13 bases between the germline ends. The CDR3 consists of 15 residues.

This chain uses TRBV3-1 (or the pseudogene TRBV3-2) with TRBJ1-4; possibly TRBD1 for D (6 bases). V was pared by 1 base and J by 4 bases, with 16 bases between. CDR1 is LGHDT, CDR2 YNNKEL, per germline (reference sequence). This CDR3 spans 17 amino acids. The CDR3 loop reads CASSQARTGTHNEKLFF. CDR3 nucleotides: TGTGCCAGCAGCCAAGCCCGAACCGGGACACATAATGAAAAACTGTTTTTT.

The chain is built from TRBV2 and TRBJ2-2, with D possibly being TRBD1 or TRBD2 (5 bases each). Trimming cost V 3 bases and J 2 bases, with 16 bases left between them. The CDR3 is made up of 17 amino acids. The germline V gene encodes CDR1 SNHLY and CDR2 FYNNEI. Here the CDR3 reads CASSDPSEGPNTGELFF. CDR3 coding DNA: TGTGCCAGCAGTGACCCCTCAGAGGGACCCAACACCGGGGAGCTGTTTTTT.

The rearrangement uses TRBV2 and TRBJ1-2, with 8 nucleotides matching TRBD1. The V and J ends lost 6 bases and 0 bases, in that order; junction bases with no gene match: 6. Germline V gives CDR1 SNHLY, CDR2 FYNNEI. This CDR3 spans 15 amino acids. The CDR3 here is CASRPLQGANYGYTF. CDR3 sequence (DNA): TGTGCCAGCAGGCCCCTACAGGGGGCTAACTATGGCTACACCTTC.